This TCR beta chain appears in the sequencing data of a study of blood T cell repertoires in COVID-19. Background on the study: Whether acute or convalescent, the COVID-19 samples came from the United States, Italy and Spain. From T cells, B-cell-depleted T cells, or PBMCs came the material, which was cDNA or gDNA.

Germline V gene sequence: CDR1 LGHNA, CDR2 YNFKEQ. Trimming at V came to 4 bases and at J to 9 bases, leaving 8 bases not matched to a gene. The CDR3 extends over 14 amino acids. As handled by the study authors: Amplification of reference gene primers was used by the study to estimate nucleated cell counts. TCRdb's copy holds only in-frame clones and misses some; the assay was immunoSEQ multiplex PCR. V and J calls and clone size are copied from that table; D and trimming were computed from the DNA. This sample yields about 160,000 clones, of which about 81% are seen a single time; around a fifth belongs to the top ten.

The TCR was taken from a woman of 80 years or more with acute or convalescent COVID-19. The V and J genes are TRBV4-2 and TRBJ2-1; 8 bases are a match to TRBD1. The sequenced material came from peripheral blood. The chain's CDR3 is CASSPTQGDGEQFF. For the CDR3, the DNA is TGTGCCAGCAGCCCCACACAGGGGGACGGTGAGCAGTTCTTC.